What follows are 25 T cell receptor beta chains derived from one specimen sequenced in a study of blood T cell repertoires in COVID-19 (dated by TCRdb to 2019 to 2021). Libraries were built with the immunoSEQ multiplex PCR assay. Here the immuneACCESS table is served through TCRdb, limited to in-frame sequences with V and J called. Missing clones are a known gap in these copies; in checked studies unresolved V genes cover under half, and the rest lacks a known reason. Within this sample are under 250,000 clones, with about 83% of them counted one time only. The ten top clones hold approximately 8% of the sample. The source material was peripheral blood. The origin of the receptors is a woman aged 45-59 years with active or convalescent COVID-19.

The genes are TRBV6-6 and TRBJ1-6; 8 bases align to TRBD1. This CDR3 region has 15 residues. V gave up 3 bases and J gave up 7 bases; unmatched junction bases: 5. CDR1 and CDR2 from the germline V gene are MNHNY and SVGAGI (reference sequence). The CDR3, as DNA: TGTGCCAGCAGTTATCGGGACAGGCTGAATTCACCCCTCCACTTT. This encodes CASSYRDRLNSPLHF.

The rearrangement uses TRBV20-1 and TRBJ1-1, with D unresolved. This CDR3 has 11 amino acids. CDR1 and CDR2 (germline): DFQATT, SNEGSKA (reference sequence). Between the trimmed V and J ends, which lost 1 base and 8 bases, there was a span of 8 bases. The CDR3 nucleotides are TGCAGTGCTAGAGCCGCACAGGAAGCTTTCTTT. It translates to CSARAAQEAFF.

This chain joins TRBV3-1 (or the pseudogene TRBV3-2) and TRBJ2-1; 11 nucleotides match TRBD2. The J segment lost 9 bases and the V segment lost 4 bases, leaving 5 bases of the junction unmatched. The CDR3 loop spans 14 amino acids. Looked up from germline, CDR1 is LGHDT and CDR2 is YNNKEL (reference sequence). For the CDR3, the DNA is TGTGCCAGCAGCCTAGCGGGGGGGCGGAGTGAGCAGTTCTTC. Encoded protein: CASSLAGGRSEQFF.

The chain links TRBV6-5 to TRBJ2-3; perhaps TRBD1 as D (6 bases). Germline V gene sequence: CDR1 MNHEY, CDR2 SVGAGI. Deletions cut 10 bases from V and 5 bases from J, with 19 bases between. There are 14 residues in the CDR3. The DNA of the CDR3 is TGTGCCATCCTGAGGTGGGGGCCGGGAGATACGCAGTATTTT. Translation: CAILRWGPGDTQYF.

Comments on this clone: At one of its ends the junction is not consistent with the germline gene, which may arise from a read error. This chain uses TRBV10-1 with TRBJ2-3; a possible D gene is TRBD1 (7 bases). This CDR3 has 15 amino acids. Germline CDR1 is WNHNN and CDR2 is SYGVQD (reference sequence). The CDR3 coding sequence is TGCGCCAGCAGTGAGTCGAACCGGGGGACAGATGCGCAGTATTTT. Its translation is CASSESNRGTDAQYF.

The chain couples TRBV6-5 to TRBJ1-2; TRBD1 matches 7 bases. V lost 6 bases to trimming and J lost 1 base; unmatched junction nucleotides: 8. The CDR3 is 15 amino acids. Germline V gene lookup returns CDR1 MNHEY and CDR2 SVGAGI. The CDR3 protein is CASRSQGGGNYGYTF. DNA of the CDR3: TGTGCCAGCAGGTCGCAGGGGGGAGGTAACTATGGCTACACCTTC.

The chain joins TRBV24-1 to TRBJ1-2; 7 bases line up with TRBD1. J gave up 8 bases and V 4 bases, and 6 bases lay outside the gene matches. The CDR3 spans 13 residues. Looked up from germline, CDR1 is KGHDR and CDR2 is SFDVKD. The CDR3, as DNA: TGTGCCACCAGTGACTCTCGACAGGGCGGCTACACCTTC. It yields the protein CATSDSRQGGYTF.

V usage is TRBV6-5 and J usage is TRBJ1-3; D gene ambiguous. This CDR3 has 14 residues. V gave up 7 bases and J gave up 4 bases, with 14 bases separating them. Germline V gene sequence: CDR1 MNHEY, CDR2 SVGAGI. In DNA, the CDR3 is TGTGCCAGCAAGTTCGACGCAGGAGGAAACACCATATATTTT. Protein sequence: CASKFDAGGNTIYF.

The chain recombines TRBV5-6 with TRBJ1-5, with TRBD1 as a possible D gene (5 bases). Germline lookup yields CDR1 SGHDT and CDR2 YYEEEE. This CDR3 has 16 amino acids. V dropped 1 base and J dropped 3 bases, with 14 bases sitting between them. This chain's CDR3 is CASSLRGTSNNQPQHF. In DNA form, the CDR3 reads TGTGCCAGCAGCTTGCGCGGGACCTCGAACAATCAGCCCCAGCATTTT.

For the CDR3, the DNA is TGTGCCAGCAGCTCCAATCCGACAGGGAACACCGGGGAGCTGTTTTTT. Its translation: CASSSNPTGNTGELFF. This chain connects TRBV5-5 to TRBJ2-2; weak D call: TRBD1 (6 bases). Trimming removed 3 bases from V and 1 base from J, with 13 bases in between. The V gene's germline CDR1 is SGHKS and CDR2 YYEKEE (reference sequence). The CDR3 consists of 16 residues.

The chain carries TRBV10-3 and TRBJ2-7; perhaps TRBD1 as D (5 bases). This CDR3 has 11 residues. Germline loops: CDR1 ENHRY, CDR2 SYGVKD. V was shortened by 6 bases and J by 7 bases, with 10 bases between the two germline ends. The CDR3 nucleotides read TGTGCCATCAGCAGGGAAGCAGAGCAGTACTTC. This codes for CAISREAEQYF.

V and J are TRBV7-9 and TRBJ1-2; tentatively, D is TRBD1 (6 bases). The germline CDR1 and CDR2 sequences are SEHNR and FQNEAQ (reference sequence). Between the trimmed V and J ends, which lost 4 bases and 8 bases, there was a span of 17 bases. The CDR3 consists of 14 residues. CDR3 sequence (DNA): TGTGCCAGCAGCTACAGGGACACGGCGAGGGGCTACACCTTC. It yields the protein CASSYRDTARGYTF.

V is TRBV6-5 and J is TRBJ1-6, with 9 positions matching TRBD1. Germline trimming cut 2 bases from V and 10 bases from J; bases unmatched to any gene: 3. The CDR3 loop spans 14 amino acids. Germline assignment: CDR1 MNHEY and CDR2 SVGAGI. CDR3 sequence (DNA): TGTGCCAGCAGTTACGGGACAGGGAACTCACCCCTCCACTTT. It yields the protein CASSYGTGNSPLHF.

This clone has only one observation. The chain carries TRBV2 and TRBJ2-3; the match to TRBD2 covers 13 bases. The CDR3 has 17 residues. V was pared by 7 bases and J by 5 bases, with 12 bases of the junction left unmatched. Germline CDR1 SNHLY, CDR2 FYNNEI. The CDR3 region is CASTLGLAGTIRDTQYF. CDR3 bases: TGTGCCAGCACCCTGGGACTAGCGGGAACTATCCGAGATACGCAGTATTTT.

This rearrangement joins TRBV19 to TRBJ1-3, with 8 positions matching TRBD1. Per the germline V gene, CDR1 is LNHDA and CDR2 is SQIVND (reference sequence). With V trimmed by 8 bases and J by 0 bases, 6 bases remained unmatched. The CDR3 contains 15 residues. The CDR3 spells CASGQGRGSGNTIYF. The CDR3 bases are TGTGCCAGTGGACAGGGTCGGGGCTCTGGAAACACCATATATTTT.

The chain employs TRBV7-3 and TRBJ2-2, with D possibly TRBD2 on 6 matching bases. Trimming removed 3 bases from V and 6 bases from J, with 8 bases in between. The CDR3 runs to 13 residues. Per germline, CDR1 SGHTA and CDR2 FQGTGA. For the CDR3, the DNA is TGTGCCAGCAGCTTCGGAGGGCCCGGGGAGCTGTTTTTT. Translating it yields CASSFGGPGELFF.

In this sample, this clone turned up once. This sequence joins TRBV11-3 and TRBJ2-1; TRBD2 agrees at 10 bases. Trimming removed 5 bases from V and 8 bases from J; junction bases left unmatched: 9. CDR3 length: 15 amino acids. Germline loops: CDR1 SGHNT, CDR2 YENEEA. DNA of the CDR3: TGTGCCAGCAGCAAGGGCCTAGCGGGAGTCCATGAGCAGTTCTTC. Protein product: CASSKGLAGVHEQFF.

The chain couples TRBV6-5 to TRBJ2-3; 8 nucleotides align to TRBD1. CDR1 is MNHEY, CDR2 SVGAGI, per germline. With V trimmed by 6 bases and J by 0 bases, 2 bases remained unmatched. The CDR3 is made up of 14 amino acids. The CDR3 DNA sequence: TGTGCCAGCAGGCAGGGGGCGAGCACAGATACGCAGTATTTT. It encodes CASRQGASTDTQYF.

V and J are TRBV27 and TRBJ2-5; TRBD1 matches at 9 bases. CDR3 size: 16 residues. V lost 2 bases to trimming and J lost 5 bases; unmatched junction nucleotides: 9. The germline gives CDR1 MNHEY, CDR2 SMNVEV (reference sequence). For the CDR3, the DNA is TGTGCCAGCAGTTTAGCTAAACAGGGGGCGCGGGAGACCCAGTACTTC. Protein: CASSLAKQGARETQYF.

The chain employs TRBV6-1 and TRBJ1-2; D gene unclear. Deletions cut 1 base from V and 6 bases from J, with 15 bases between. Germline CDR1 reads MNHNS; CDR2 reads SASEGT. The CDR3 spans 15 residues. The CDR3 reads CASSEGETAPHGYTF. The CDR3 nucleotides are TGTGCCAGCAGTGAAGGGGAGACGGCTCCTCATGGCTACACCTTC.

This rearrangement joins TRBV5-6 to TRBJ2-2, with 8 bases that match TRBD2. Germline loops: CDR1 SGHDT, CDR2 YYEEEE. V lost 1 base to trimming and J lost 6 bases; unmatched junction nucleotides: 8. CDR3 length: 16 amino acids. CDR3 region: CASSLIAGQPSGELFF. The CDR3 DNA sequence: TGTGCCAGCAGCTTGATAGCGGGGCAACCTTCCGGGGAGCTGTTTTTT. Full variable domain (outside the CDR3, taken from reference TRBV5-6 and TRBJ2-2): DAGVTQSPTHLIKTRGQQVTLRCSPKSGHDTVSWYQQALGQGPQFIFQYYEEEERQRGNFPDRFSGHQFPNYSSELNVNALLLGDSALYLCASSLIAGQPSGELFFGEGSRLTVL.

This chain connects TRBV28 to TRBJ1-2, with 9 nucleotides matching TRBD1. Germline CDR1 and CDR2: MDHEN and SYDVKM. V lost 5 bases, J lost 7 bases, and 5 bases stayed unmatched. This CDR3 has 13 amino acids. The CDR3 DNA reads TGTGCCAGCAGTGTCACAGGGGGCCGTGGCTACACCTTC. This translates into CASSVTGGRGYTF.

V gene TRBV20-1 combines with J gene TRBJ2-1; 7 positions match TRBD2. Germline trimming cut 3 bases from V and 2 bases from J; bases unmatched to any gene: 7. Germline CDR1 DFQATT, CDR2 SNEGSKA (reference sequence). The CDR3 has 15 amino acids. The CDR3 DNA is TGCAGTGCTAGTACGACTCGGGGGGCCTACAATGAGCAGTTCTTC. Translating it yields CSASTTRGAYNEQFF.

Only one count was recorded for this clone. V gene TRBV5-4 combines with J gene TRBJ1-4; no clear D gene. The CDR3 length is 13 residues. Germline CDR1 SGHNT, CDR2 YYREEE (reference sequence). The V end lost 9 bases, the J end lost 5 bases, and 14 bases lay between the germline ends. The CDR3: CATKSLPNEKLFF. The CDR3 DNA reads TGTGCCACCAAGTCCCTACCGAATGAAAAACTGTTTTTT.

With respect to this clone: The junction differs from germline at one of its ends, possibly a read error. The chain is built from TRBV5-1 and TRBJ1-1; D is ambiguous. In germline, CDR1 is SGHRS, CDR2 YFSETQ. The CDR3 has 13 residues. This chain's CDR3 is CASTLDFRDEAFF. The CDR3 nucleotides are TGCGCCAGCACCTTGGATTTTCGGGATGAAGCTTTCTTT. Full variable domain (outside the CDR3, taken from reference TRBV5-1 and TRBJ1-1): KAGVTQTPRYLIKTRGQQVTLSCSPISGHRSVSWYQQTPGQGLQFLFEYFSETQRNKGNFPGRFSGRQFSNSRSEMNVSTLELGDSALYLCASTLDFRDEAFFGQGTRLTVV.